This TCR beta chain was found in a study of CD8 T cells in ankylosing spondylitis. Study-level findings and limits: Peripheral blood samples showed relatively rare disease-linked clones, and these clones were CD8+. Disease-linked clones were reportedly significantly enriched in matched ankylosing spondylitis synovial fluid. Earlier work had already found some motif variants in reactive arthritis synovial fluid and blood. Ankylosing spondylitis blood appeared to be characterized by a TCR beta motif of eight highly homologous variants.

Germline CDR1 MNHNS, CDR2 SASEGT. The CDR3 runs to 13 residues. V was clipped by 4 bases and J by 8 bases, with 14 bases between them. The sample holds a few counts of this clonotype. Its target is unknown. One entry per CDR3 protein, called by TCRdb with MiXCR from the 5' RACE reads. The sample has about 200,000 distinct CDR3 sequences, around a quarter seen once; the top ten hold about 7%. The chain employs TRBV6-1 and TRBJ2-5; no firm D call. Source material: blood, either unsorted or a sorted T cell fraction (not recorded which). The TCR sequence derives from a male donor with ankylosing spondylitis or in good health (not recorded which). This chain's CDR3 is CASSVAKAGTQYF. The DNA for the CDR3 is TGTGCCAGCAGTGTGGCTAAGGCAGGCACCCAGTACTTC.